These T cell receptor beta chains were read from a single sample in a study of Ad26.COV2.S vaccination and SARS-CoV-2 variants. Sequencing used immunoSEQ multiplex PCR; TCRdb keeps in-frame clones, though not all of them. The data contain about 400,000 clones, about nine tenths of them singletons. This specimen consisted of peripheral blood, obtained in a trial of Ad26.COV2.S vaccine versus placebo. These receptors were collected from a person aged 18 to 59 who received the Ad26.COV2.S COVID-19 vaccine or a placebo. The CDR3 runs from the conserved cysteine through the conserved F or W. A D gene is named only where the DNA matches it firmly. Clone size is stated in some rows and not others, as once, few, many or a class when expanded.

D gene,clone size,V gene,J gene,CDR3 protein,CDR3 DNA
.,.,TRBV7-9,TRBJ2-5,CASSFSGTSFQETQYF,TGTGCCAGCAGCTTTTCGGGGACATCATTCCAAGAGACCCAGTACTTC
.,.,TRBV5-1,TRBJ1-2,CASSLDRQTYGYTF,TGCGCCAGCAGCTTGGATAGGCAGACCTATGGCTACACCTTC
TRBD1,.,TRBV20-1,TRBJ1-3,CSASTGGSGNTIYF,TGCAGTGCTAGTACAGGGGGCTCAGGAAACACCATATATTTT
.,.,TRBV7-6,TRBJ2-5,CASRPASVQETQYF,TGTGCCAGCAGACCAGCTAGCGTACAAGAGACCCAGTACTTC
.,once,TRBV25-1,TRBJ1-5,CASRGPGSNQPQHF,TGTGCCAGCAGGGGACCAGGGAGCAATCAGCCCCAGCATTTT
.,.,TRBV10-3,TRBJ2-7,CATGQTRYEQYF,TGTGCCACCGGACAGACGAGGTACGAGCAGTACTTC
TRBD2,.,TRBV4-1,TRBJ2-7,CASSQGLAGRSYEQYF,TGCGCCAGCAGCCAAGGACTAGCGGGCCGCTCCTACGAGCAGTACTTC
.,.,TRBV7-9,TRBJ1-5,CASSRGSNQPQHF,TGTGCCAGCAGTCGTGGTAGCAATCAGCCCCAGCATTTT
.,once,TRBV24-1,TRBJ2-1,CATSDRLTSVQNEQFF,TGTGCCACCAGTGATAGGCTCACTAGTGTACAAAATGAGCAGTTCTTC
.,.,TRBV5-1,TRBJ1-4,CASSFLQSTNEKLFF,TGCGCCAGCAGCTTTTTACAGTCAACTAATGAAAAACTGTTTTTT
TRBD2,.,TRBV9,TRBJ2-3,CASSTRTSGDRSTQYF,TGTGCCAGCAGCACCCGGACTAGCGGGGACCGGAGTACGCAGTATTTT
.,.,TRBV28,TRBJ2-5,CASRLQGPTQETQYF,TGTGCCAGCAGGTTACAGGGCCCAACACAAGAGACCCAGTACTTC
.,.,TRBV28,TRBJ2-3,CASRPRITDTQYF,TGTGCCAGCAGGCCCCGCATCACAGATACGCAGTATTTT
.,.,TRBV7-3,TRBJ2-3,CASSAGTSSTDTQYF,TGTGCCAGCAGCGCAGGTACTTCTAGCACAGATACGCAGTATTTT
.,.,TRBV9,TRBJ1-1,CASSVEGGNTEAFF,TGTGCCAGCAGCGTAGAGGGCGGGAACACTGAAGCTTTCTTT
TRBD1,.,TRBV6-5,TRBJ2-7,CASSTGQTVDEQYF,TGTGCCAGCAGTACGGGACAGACGGTTGACGAGCAGTACTTC
.,few,TRBV11-3,TRBJ2-7,CASSLGGSGSYEQYF,TGTGCCAGCAGTCTCGGAGGTAGCGGCTCCTACGAGCAGTACTTC
.,few,TRBV5-4,TRBJ1-2,CASSLNRDYGYTF,TGTGCCAGCAGCTTGAACAGGGACTATGGCTACACCTTC
.,.,TRBV21-1,TRBJ2-4,CASSGGAVDANIQYF,TGTGCCAGCAGCGGGGGGGCGGTAGACGCAAACATTCAGTACTTC
TRBD2,.,TRBV15,TRBJ2-7,CATSREGGTYEQYF,TGTGCCACCAGCAGAGAGGGGGGGACCTACGAGCAGTACTTC
.,.,TRBV30,TRBJ2-3,CAWSATDTQYF,TGTGCCTGGAGTGCGACAGATACGCAGTATTTT
.,few,TRBV5-5,TRBJ2-7,CASSLGSDYEQYF,TGTGCCAGCAGCTTGGGTTCAGACTACGAGCAGTACTTC
.,once,TRBV9,TRBJ1-1,CASSVEGGPAFF,TGTGCCAGCAGCGTAGAAGGGGGGCCCGCTTTCTTT
.,once,TRBV18,TRBJ1-6,CASSPAGINSPLHF,TGTGCCAGCTCACCGGCGGGAATCAATTCACCCCTCCACTTT